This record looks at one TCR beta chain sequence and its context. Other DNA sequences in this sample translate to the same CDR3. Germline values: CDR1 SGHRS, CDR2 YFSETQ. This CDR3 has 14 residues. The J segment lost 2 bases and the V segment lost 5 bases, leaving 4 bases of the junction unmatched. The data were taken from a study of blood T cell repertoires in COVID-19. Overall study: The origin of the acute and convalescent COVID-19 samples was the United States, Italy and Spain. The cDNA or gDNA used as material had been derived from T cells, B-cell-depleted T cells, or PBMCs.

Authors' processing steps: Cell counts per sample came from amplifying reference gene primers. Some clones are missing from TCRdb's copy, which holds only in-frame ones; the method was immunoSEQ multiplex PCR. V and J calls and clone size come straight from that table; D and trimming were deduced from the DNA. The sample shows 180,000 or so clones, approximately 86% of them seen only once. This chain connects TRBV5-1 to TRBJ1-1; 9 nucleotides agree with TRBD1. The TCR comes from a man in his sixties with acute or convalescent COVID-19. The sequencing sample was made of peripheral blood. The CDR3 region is CASSLDRGNTEAFF. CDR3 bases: TGCGCCAGCAGTCTGGACAGGGGCAACACTGAAGCTTTCTTT.